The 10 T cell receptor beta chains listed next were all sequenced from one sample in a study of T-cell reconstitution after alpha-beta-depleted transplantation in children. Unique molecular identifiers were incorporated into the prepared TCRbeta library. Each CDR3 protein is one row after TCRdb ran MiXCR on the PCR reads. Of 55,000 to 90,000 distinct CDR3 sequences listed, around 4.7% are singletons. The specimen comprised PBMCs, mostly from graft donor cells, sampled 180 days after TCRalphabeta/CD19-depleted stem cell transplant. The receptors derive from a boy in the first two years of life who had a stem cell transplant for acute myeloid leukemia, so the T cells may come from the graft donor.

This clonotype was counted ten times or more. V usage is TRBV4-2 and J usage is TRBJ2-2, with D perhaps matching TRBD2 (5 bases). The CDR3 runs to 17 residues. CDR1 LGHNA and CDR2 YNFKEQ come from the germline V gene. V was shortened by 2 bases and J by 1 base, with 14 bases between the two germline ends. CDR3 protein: CASSQTRASLNTGELFF. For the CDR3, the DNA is TGTGCCAGCAGCCAAACTAGGGCTAGCCTGAACACCGGGGAGCTGTTTTTT.

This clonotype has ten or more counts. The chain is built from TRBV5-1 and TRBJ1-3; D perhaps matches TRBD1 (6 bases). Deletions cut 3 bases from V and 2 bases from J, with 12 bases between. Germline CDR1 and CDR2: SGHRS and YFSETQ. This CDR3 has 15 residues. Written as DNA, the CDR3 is TGCGCCAGCAGCTCACAGGGTCCCACTGGAAACACCATATATTTT. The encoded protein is CASSSQGPTGNTIYF.

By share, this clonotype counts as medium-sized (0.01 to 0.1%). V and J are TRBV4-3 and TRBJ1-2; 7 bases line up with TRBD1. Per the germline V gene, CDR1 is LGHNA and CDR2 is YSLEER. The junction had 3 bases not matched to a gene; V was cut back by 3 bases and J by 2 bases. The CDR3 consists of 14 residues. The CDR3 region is CASSQGDRNYGYTF. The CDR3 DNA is TGCGCCAGCAGCCAGGGGGACAGAAACTATGGCTACACCTTC.

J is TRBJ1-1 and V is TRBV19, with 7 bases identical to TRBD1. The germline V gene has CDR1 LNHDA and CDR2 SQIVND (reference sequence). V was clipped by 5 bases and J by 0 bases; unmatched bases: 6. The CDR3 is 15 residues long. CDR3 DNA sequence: TGTGCCAGTAGTGTCCACAGGGGTATGAACACTGAAGCTTTCTTT. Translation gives CASSVHRGMNTEAFF.

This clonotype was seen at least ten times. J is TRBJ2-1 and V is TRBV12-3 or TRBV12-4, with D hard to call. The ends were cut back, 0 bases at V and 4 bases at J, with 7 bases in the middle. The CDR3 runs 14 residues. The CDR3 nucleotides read TGTGCCAGCAGTTTAGCGGGCATTTACAATGAGCAGTTCTTC. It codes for CASSLAGIYNEQFF.

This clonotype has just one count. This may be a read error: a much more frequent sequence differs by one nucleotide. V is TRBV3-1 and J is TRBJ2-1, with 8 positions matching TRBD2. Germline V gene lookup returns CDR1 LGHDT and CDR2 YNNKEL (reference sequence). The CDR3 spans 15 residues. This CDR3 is CACSHSGASYNEQFF. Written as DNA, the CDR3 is TGTGCCTGCAGCCATAGCGGGGCCTCCTACAATGAGCAGTTCTTC.

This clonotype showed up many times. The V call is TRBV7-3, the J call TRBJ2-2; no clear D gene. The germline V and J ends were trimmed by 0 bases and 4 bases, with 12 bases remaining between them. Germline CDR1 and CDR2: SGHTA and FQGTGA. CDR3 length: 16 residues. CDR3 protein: CASSLTPGYLTGELFF. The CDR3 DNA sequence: TGTGCCAGCAGCTTAACCCCGGGCTACCTCACCGGGGAGCTGTTTTTT.

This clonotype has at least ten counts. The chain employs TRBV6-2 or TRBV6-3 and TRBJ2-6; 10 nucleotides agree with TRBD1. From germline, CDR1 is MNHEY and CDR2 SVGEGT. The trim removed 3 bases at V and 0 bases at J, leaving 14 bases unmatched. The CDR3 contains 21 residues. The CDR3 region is CASSYSPVLTGGRSGANVLTF. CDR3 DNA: TGTGCCAGCAGTTATTCCCCTGTTTTGACAGGGGGCCGCTCTGGGGCCAACGTCCTGACTTTC.

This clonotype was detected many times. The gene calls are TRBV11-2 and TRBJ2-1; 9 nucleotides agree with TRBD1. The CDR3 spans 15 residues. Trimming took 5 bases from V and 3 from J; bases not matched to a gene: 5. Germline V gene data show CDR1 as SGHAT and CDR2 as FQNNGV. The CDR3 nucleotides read TGTGCCAGCAGCCTCCGGGACAGGGTCTACAATGAGCAGTTCTTC. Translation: CASSLRDRVYNEQFF.

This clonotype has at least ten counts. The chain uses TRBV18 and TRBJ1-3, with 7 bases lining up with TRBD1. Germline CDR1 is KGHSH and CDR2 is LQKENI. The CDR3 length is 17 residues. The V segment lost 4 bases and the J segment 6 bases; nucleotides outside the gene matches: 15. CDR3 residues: CASSHERPWGQPNTIYF. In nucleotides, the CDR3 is TGTGCCAGCTCACATGAACGACCGTGGGGACAGCCAAACACCATATATTTT.